The 32 T cell receptor beta chains reported below all come from one sample, sequenced in a study of T-cell reconstitution after alpha-beta-depleted transplantation in children. A TCRbeta library incorporating unique molecular identifiers was prepared. TCRdb itself ran the PCR reads through MiXCR, one entry per CDR3 protein. The sample has some 200,000 distinct CDR3 sequences; 7% to 9% are singletons. Sequencing used PBMCs, mostly from graft donor cells, obtained 360 days after TCRalphabeta/CD19-depleted stem cell transplant. These receptors were taken from a male patient between 2 and 15 years old who had a stem cell transplant for acute myeloid leukemia, so the T cells may come from the graft donor.

The CDR3 nucleotides read TGCGCCAGCAGCCAAGCCGGGACAGAGTACAATGAGCAGTTCTTC. Encoded protein: CASSQAGTEYNEQFF. V gene TRBV4-1 combines with J gene TRBJ2-1; 7 bases agree with TRBD1. Germline V gene lookup returns CDR1 MGHRA and CDR2 YSYEKL. V shed 1 base and J 4 bases; nucleotides not matched to a gene: 4. The CDR3 has 15 amino acids.

This clonotype was seen ten or more times. The gene calls are TRBV20-1 and TRBJ2-5; 9 nucleotides agree with TRBD1. Germline V gene lookup returns CDR1 DFQATT and CDR2 SNEGSKA (reference sequence). J gave up 4 bases and V 6 bases, and 3 bases lay outside the gene matches. CDR3 length equals 12 residues. CDR3 bases: TGCAGTGCAGACAGGGGGGGAGAGACCCAGTACTTC. Translating gives CSADRGGETQYF.

This clonotype has only a few counts. The rearrangement uses TRBV7-9 and TRBJ2-7, with D perhaps matching TRBD1 or TRBD2 (5 bases each). The ends were cut back, 2 bases at V and 2 bases at J, with 16 bases in the middle. The CDR3 spans 16 residues. Per the germline V gene, CDR1 is SEHNR and CDR2 is FQNEAQ (reference sequence). The CDR3 here is CASSLPRGDATYEQYF. The CDR3 nucleotides are TGTGCCAGCAGCTTACCCCGAGGGGACGCGACCTACGAGCAGTACTTC.

V is TRBV5-5 and J is TRBJ2-1; 10 bases are shared with TRBD2. V trimming: 1 base; J trimming: 6 bases; junction bases outside the gene matches: 7. Per the germline V gene, CDR1 is SGHKS and CDR2 is YYEKEE (reference sequence). There are 16 residues in the CDR3. The CDR3 sequence: CASSLRTASGSNEQFF. CDR3 coding DNA: TGTGCCAGCAGCTTGAGGACGGCTAGCGGGAGCAATGAGCAGTTCTTC.

This chain links TRBV25-1 with TRBJ2-3, with a weak D call TRBD1 (6 bases). This CDR3 has 14 amino acids. CDR1 is MGHDK and CDR2 is SYGVNS in the germline V gene. The V and J ends lost 0 bases and 6 bases respectively, with 10 bases between them. The DNA of the CDR3 is TGTGCCAGCAGTGAATATAACAGGGCGGATACGCAGTATTTT. Amino acids: CASSEYNRADTQYF.

The chain recombines TRBV12-3 or TRBV12-4 with TRBJ1-5; 7 bases line up with TRBD1. V shed 6 bases, J shed 5 bases, and the junction held 10 bases outside the gene matches. The CDR3 has 15 amino acids. Here the CDR3 DNA reads TGTGCCAGCAGCCAAATTCAGGGGGACGATCAGCCCCAGCATTTT. This sequence encodes CASSQIQGDDQPQHF.

In this sample, this clonotype turned up many times. In DNA form, the CDR3 reads TGCAGTGCTAGTGGGCCAAACACTGAAGCTTTCTTT. It is translated as CSASGPNTEAFF. The V call is TRBV20-1, the J call TRBJ1-1, with D uncertain. Per germline, CDR1 DFQATT and CDR2 SNEGSKA (reference sequence). This CDR3 spans 12 amino acids. Trimming removed 3 bases at V and 2 bases at J, with 7 bases between.

This clonotype was counted a few times. This chain uses TRBV5-1 with TRBJ2-3; tentative D call: TRBD1 (6 bases). V lost 3 bases and J lost 2, with 16 bases in between. This CDR3 has 16 amino acids. Germline loops: CDR1 SGHRS, CDR2 YFSETQ. CDR3 residues: CASSSGDRSYTDTQYF. DNA for the CDR3: TGCGCCAGCAGCTCCGGTGACAGGAGCTACACAGATACGCAGTATTTT.

This clonotype was recorded at least ten times. The J gene is TRBJ2-4, the V gene TRBV5-1; D could derive from TRBD1 or TRBD2 (5 bases each). CDR3 size: 16 residues. Trimming took 7 bases from V and 7 from J, leaving 24 bases between them. Germline assignment: CDR1 SGHRS and CDR2 YFSETQ. CDR3 in DNA: TGCGCCAGCCGGGACCAACAGGATCTTTTGGGGAACATTCAGTACTTC. This codes for CASRDQQDLLGNIQYF.

In this sample, this clonotype turned up many times. The chain links TRBV5-1 to TRBJ1-2, with 8 bases that match TRBD1. J gave up 5 bases and V 0 bases, and 3 bases lay outside the gene matches. CDR1 and CDR2 from the germline V gene are SGHRS and YFSETQ. The CDR3 runs to 14 residues. The chain's CDR3 is CASSLEGQEYGYTF. CDR3 in DNA: TGCGCCAGCAGCTTGGAGGGACAGGAATATGGCTACACCTTC.

This clonotype was seen many times. CDR3 region: CASSSYGIQETQYF. In nucleotides, the CDR3 is TGCGCCAGCAGCTCCTATGGGATACAAGAGACCCAGTACTTC. The chain employs TRBV4-1 and TRBJ2-5, with unresolved D. This CDR3 is built from 14 residues. The germline V gene encodes CDR1 MGHRA and CDR2 YSYEKL. Between the trimmed V and J ends, which lost 5 bases and 2 bases, there was a span of 12 bases.

The sample holds many counts of this clonotype. The CDR3 sequence is CASSLGSGMSDTQYF. The DNA for the CDR3 is TGTGCCAGCAGTCTGGGGAGCGGGATGTCAGATACGCAGTATTTT. The chain links TRBV7-2 to TRBJ2-3, with 7 bases aligning to TRBD2. CDR3 length equals 15 residues. Germline loops: CDR1 SGHTA, CDR2 FQGNSA. V was clipped by 6 bases and J by 4 bases; unmatched bases: 10.

This clonotype was detected only a few times. The CDR3 region has the DNA TGTGCCAGCAGTTACCCGGGGGGGTTTACGACGTACAATCAGCCCCAGCATTTT. Translated, it gives CASSYPGGFTTYNQPQHF. This sequence joins TRBV6-5 and TRBJ1-5; TRBD1 is a possible D gene (5 bases). Trimming removed 2 bases from V and 3 bases from J, with 20 bases in between. Germline V gives CDR1 MNHEY, CDR2 SVGAGI. This CDR3 has 18 amino acids.

This clonotype was recorded many times. The V and J genes are TRBV3-1 and TRBJ1-3; no firm D call. Trimming left V 1 base short and J 2 bases short, with 9 bases between. CDR3 length equals 15 residues. Germline V CDR1 and CDR2: LGHDT, YNNKEL (reference sequence). As DNA, the CDR3 is TGTGCCAGCAGCCAAGGGAACGGCGCTGGAAACACCATATATTTT. It specifies CASSQGNGAGNTIYF.

This chain uses TRBV20-1 with TRBJ2-7, with D possibly being TRBD1 (6 bases). Germline CDR1 is DFQATT and CDR2 is SNEGSKA (reference sequence). V was trimmed by 6 bases and J by 1 base, leaving 13 bases between them. The CDR3 is 13 amino acids. This CDR3 is CSADYRDSYEQYF. The CDR3 coding sequence is TGCAGTGCAGATTACAGGGATTCCTACGAGCAGTACTTC.

This clonotype was counted only a few times. The rearrangement joins TRBV4-1 to TRBJ2-5; no reliable D call. This CDR3 contains 14 residues. Germline lookup yields CDR1 MGHRA and CDR2 YSYEKL. With 0 bases removed from V and 1 base from J, the gap between germline ends came to 6 bases. CDR3 bases: TGCGCCAGCAGCCAAGAGGCAGTCCAAGAGACCCAGTACTTC. Its translation: CASSQEAVQETQYF.

In this sample, this clonotype turned up many times. The chain carries TRBV20-1 and TRBJ1-6, with 7 bases aligning to TRBD1. From germline, CDR1 is DFQATT and CDR2 SNEGSKA (reference sequence). The CDR3 totals 15 residues. Trimming cost V 1 base and J 5 bases; bases outside gene matches: 5. The CDR3 bases are TGCAGTGCTAGAGTACCCGGGACAGATAATTCACCCCTCCACTTT. Translating it yields CSARVPGTDNSPLHF.

This clonotype showed up many times. The chain couples TRBV5-1 to TRBJ2-7; a weak D match, TRBD1 (5 bases). The CDR3 sequence is 14 residues long. Trimming took off 0 bases at V and 5 bases at J, with 12 bases between the two ends. The V gene's germline CDR1 is SGHRS and CDR2 YFSETQ. The CDR3 is CASSLVAGLDEQYF. CDR3 DNA sequence: TGCGCCAGCAGCTTGGTGGCAGGGCTTGACGAGCAGTACTTC.

V and J are TRBV11-2 and TRBJ2-5; D not resolved. The CDR3 length is 15 residues. CDR1 and CDR2 from the germline V gene are SGHAT and FQNNGV. The germline V and J ends were trimmed by 1 base and 2 bases, with 11 bases remaining between them. For the CDR3, the DNA is TGTGCCAGCAGCTTAGGAGTCAGGCCTCAAGAGACCCAGTACTTC. It translates to CASSLGVRPQETQYF.

This clonotype was seen many times. The chain is built from TRBV18 and TRBJ2-3; D is ambiguous. V was cut by 0 bases and J by 4 bases, with 5 bases left in between. The germline V gene has CDR1 KGHSH and CDR2 LQKENI. The CDR3 runs to 13 residues. DNA for the CDR3: TGTGCCAGCTCACCACCCCAGCCAGATACGCAGTATTTT. Translation: CASSPPQPDTQYF.

This clonotype occurred many times. The rearrangement joins TRBV20-1 to TRBJ2-1, with a tentative D call TRBD2 (6 bases). With 3 bases removed from V and 7 bases from J, the gap between germline ends came to 10 bases. The CDR3 loop spans 12 amino acids. CDR1 is DFQATT, CDR2 SNEGSKA, per germline (reference sequence). The CDR3 loop reads CSASGEANEQFF. CDR3 sequence (DNA): TGCAGTGCTAGTGGGGAGGCTAATGAGCAGTTCTTC.

This clonotype was recorded a few times. This chain links TRBV7-6 with TRBJ2-7, with TRBD1 identical over 7 bases. CDR3 size: 17 residues. Trimming removed 3 bases from V and 0 bases from J; junction bases left unmatched: 11. Germline V lookup: CDR1 SGHVS, CDR2 FNYEAQ. The CDR3, as DNA: TGTGCCAGCAGCTTGGTGGGCCAGACAGGGCCCTCCTACGAGCAGTACGTC. Translating gives CASSLVGQTGPSYEQYV.

This clonotype showed up many times. The gene calls are TRBV4-1 and TRBJ2-7, with a tentative D call TRBD2 (6 bases). The CDR3 extends over 14 amino acids. Germline V gene lookup returns CDR1 MGHRA and CDR2 YSYEKL. The ends were cut back, 4 bases at V and 0 bases at J, with 10 bases in the middle. In nucleotides, the CDR3 is TGCGCCAGCAGCCCGCTAGCGTACTCCTACGAGCAGTACTTC. Its protein is CASSPLAYSYEQYF.

This clonotype was seen a few times. The chain uses TRBV20-1 and TRBJ2-6; 7 nucleotides agree with TRBD2. With 3 bases clipped from V and 3 bases from J, the junction kept 5 bases outside the gene matches. This CDR3 region has 15 residues. Germline V gene data show CDR1 as DFQATT and CDR2 as SNEGSKA (reference sequence). CDR3 protein: CSARGGSGGANVLTF. As DNA, the CDR3 is TGCAGTGCTAGGGGCGGGAGTGGTGGGGCCAACGTCCTGACTTTC.

This chain links TRBV7-9 with TRBJ2-7, with 10 bases lining up with TRBD1. The germline V gene encodes CDR1 SEHNR and CDR2 FQNEAQ (reference sequence). The V segment lost 2 bases and the J segment 1 base; nucleotides outside the gene matches: 8. The CDR3 is 17 amino acids. CDR3 loop: CASSLIPGQGSSYEQYF. In DNA, the CDR3 is TGTGCCAGCAGCTTAATCCCGGGACAGGGGTCTTCCTACGAGCAGTACTTC.

Ten or more counts support this clonotype. V usage is TRBV6-2 or TRBV6-3 and J usage is TRBJ1-1, with 7 positions matching TRBD1. This CDR3 spans 14 amino acids. V was clipped by 6 bases and J by 4 bases; unmatched bases: 8. CDR1 MNHEY and CDR2 SVGEGT come from the germline V gene. CDR3 nucleotide sequence: TGTGCCAGCAGCACACAGGGGTACGGCACTGAAGCTTTCTTT. It translates to CASSTQGYGTEAFF.

This clonotype was observed at least ten times. V usage is TRBV12-3 or TRBV12-4 and J usage is TRBJ1-1; D is undetermined. The CDR3 totals 11 residues. Trimming stripped 3 bases from V and 4 bases from J, with 3 bases between. The CDR3 spells CASSFTTEAFF. CDR3 in DNA: TGTGCCAGCAGTTTCACCACTGAAGCTTTCTTT.

A few counts support this clonotype. The chain links TRBV29-1 to TRBJ2-7; 12 bases match TRBD2. Germline V lookup: CDR1 SQVTM, CDR2 ANQGSEA. V shed 8 bases, J shed 0 bases, and the junction held 11 bases outside the gene matches. This CDR3 region has 16 residues. The CDR3 DNA sequence: TGCAGCAAGGTAACTAGCGGGAGGTTAAGCTCCTACGAGCAGTACTTC. Encoded protein: CSKVTSGRLSSYEQYF.

This chain connects TRBV7-9 to TRBJ1-2, with a possible D match to TRBD1 (5 bases). The CDR3 has 15 amino acids. Germline V CDR1 and CDR2: SEHNR, FQNEAQ (reference sequence). With 3 bases removed from V and 5 bases from J, the gap between germline ends came to 16 bases. The CDR3 here is CASSFSGQGGYGYTF. The CDR3, as DNA: TGTGCCAGCAGCTTTTCGGGGCAGGGTGGTTATGGCTACACCTTC.

This clonotype was recorded a few times. The chain carries TRBV5-1 and TRBJ2-1; D is possibly TRBD2 (5 bases). In germline, CDR1 is SGHRS, CDR2 YFSETQ. Trimming cost V 2 bases and J 6 bases, with 15 bases left between them. The CDR3 length is 15 residues. The chain's CDR3 is CASSFGDLPANEQFF. The CDR3 nucleotides read TGCGCCAGCAGCTTCGGGGATCTGCCTGCCAATGAGCAGTTCTTC.

This clonotype was counted between two and nine times. This rearrangement joins TRBV20-1 to TRBJ2-7, with D maybe TRBD2 (5 bases). Trimming removed 5 bases from V and 0 bases from J, with 11 bases in between. CDR1 DFQATT and CDR2 SNEGSKA come from the germline V gene (reference sequence). The CDR3 has 13 amino acids. The DNA for the CDR3 is TGCAGTGCTCTTAGCGAGAGCTCCTACGAGCAGTACTTC. Translated: CSALSESSYEQYF.

This clonotype was detected only a few times. V gene TRBV10-3 combines with J gene TRBJ2-2; 7 nucleotides match TRBD2. CDR1 is ENHRY and CDR2 is SYGVKD in the germline V gene. The CDR3 is made up of 13 amino acids. The ends lost 8 bases at V and 4 bases at J; junction bases unmatched: 4. In DNA form, the CDR3 reads TGTGCCATCGGCGGGGGAACCACCGGGGAGCTGTTTTTT. Translation: CAIGGGTTGELFF.